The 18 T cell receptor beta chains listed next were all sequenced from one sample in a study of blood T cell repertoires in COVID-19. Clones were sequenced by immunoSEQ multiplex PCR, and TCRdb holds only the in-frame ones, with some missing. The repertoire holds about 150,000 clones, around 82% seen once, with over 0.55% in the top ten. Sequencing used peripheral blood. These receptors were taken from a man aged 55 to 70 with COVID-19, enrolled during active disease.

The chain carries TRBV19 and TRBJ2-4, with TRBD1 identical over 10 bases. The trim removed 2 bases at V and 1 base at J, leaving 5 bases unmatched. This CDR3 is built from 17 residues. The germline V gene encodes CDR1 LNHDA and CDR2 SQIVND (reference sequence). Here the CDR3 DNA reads TGTGCCAGTAGTATAATGGGACAGGGGTCCGCCAAAAACATTCAGTACTTC. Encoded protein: CASSIMGQGSAKNIQYF.

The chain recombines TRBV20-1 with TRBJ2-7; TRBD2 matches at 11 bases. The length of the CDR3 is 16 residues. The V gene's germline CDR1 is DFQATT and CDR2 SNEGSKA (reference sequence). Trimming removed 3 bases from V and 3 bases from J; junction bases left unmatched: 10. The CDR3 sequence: CSASDTSGGRSYEQYF. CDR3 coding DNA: TGCAGTGCTAGTGATACTAGCGGGGGCCGCAGCTACGAGCAGTACTTC.

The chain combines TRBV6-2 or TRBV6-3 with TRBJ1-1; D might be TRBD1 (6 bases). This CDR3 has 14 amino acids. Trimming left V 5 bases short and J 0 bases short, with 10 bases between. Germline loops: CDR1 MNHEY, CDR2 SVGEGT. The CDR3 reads CASSIQGMNTEAFF. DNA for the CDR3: TGTGCCAGCAGTATCCAGGGGATGAACACTGAAGCTTTCTTT.

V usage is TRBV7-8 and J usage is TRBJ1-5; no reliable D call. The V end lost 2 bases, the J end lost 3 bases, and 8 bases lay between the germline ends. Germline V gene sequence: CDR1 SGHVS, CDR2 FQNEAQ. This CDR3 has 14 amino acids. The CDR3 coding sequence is TGTGCCAGCAGCTTACAACAGACCAATCAGCCCCAGCATTTT. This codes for CASSLQQTNQPQHF.

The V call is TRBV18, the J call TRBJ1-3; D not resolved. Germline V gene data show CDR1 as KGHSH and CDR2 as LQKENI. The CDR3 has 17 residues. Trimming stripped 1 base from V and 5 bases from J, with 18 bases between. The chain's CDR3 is CASSPLGGEGSRNTIYF. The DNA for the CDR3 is TGTGCCAGCTCACCACTAGGAGGAGAAGGCTCCAGAAACACCATATATTTT. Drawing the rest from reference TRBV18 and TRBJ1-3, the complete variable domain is NAGVMQNPRHLVRRRGQEARLRCSPMKGHSHVYWYRQLPEEGLKFMVYLQKENIIDESGMPKERFSAEFPKEGPSILRIQQVVRGDSAAYFCASSPLGGEGSRNTIYFGEGSWLTVV.

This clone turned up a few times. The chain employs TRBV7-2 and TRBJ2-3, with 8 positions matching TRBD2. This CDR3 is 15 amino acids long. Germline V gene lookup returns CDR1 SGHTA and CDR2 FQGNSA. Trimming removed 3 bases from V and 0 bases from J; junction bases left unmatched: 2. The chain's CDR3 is CASSLTSASTDTQYF. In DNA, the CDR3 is TGTGCCAGCAGCTTGACTAGCGCGAGCACAGATACGCAGTATTTT.

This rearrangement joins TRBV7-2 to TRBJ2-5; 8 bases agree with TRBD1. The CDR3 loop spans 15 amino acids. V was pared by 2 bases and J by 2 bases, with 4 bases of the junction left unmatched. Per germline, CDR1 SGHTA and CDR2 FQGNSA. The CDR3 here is CASSLPGTGQETQYF. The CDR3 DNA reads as TGTGCCAGCAGCTTACCTGGGACAGGACAAGAGACCCAGTACTTC. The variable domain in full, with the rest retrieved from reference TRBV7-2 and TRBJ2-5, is GAGVSQSPSNKVTEKGKDVELRCDPISGHTALYWYRQSLGQGLEFLIYFQGNSAPDKSGLPSDRFSAERTGGSVSTLTIQRTQQEDSAVYLCASSLPGTGQETQYFGPGTRLLVL.

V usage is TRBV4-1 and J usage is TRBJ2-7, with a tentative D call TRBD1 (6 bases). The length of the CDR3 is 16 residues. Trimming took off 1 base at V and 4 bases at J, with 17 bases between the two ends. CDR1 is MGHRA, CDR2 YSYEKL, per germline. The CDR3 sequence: CASSQGPGQKTYEQYF. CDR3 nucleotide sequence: TGCGCCAGCAGCCAAGGCCCCGGACAGAAGACATACGAGCAGTACTTC.

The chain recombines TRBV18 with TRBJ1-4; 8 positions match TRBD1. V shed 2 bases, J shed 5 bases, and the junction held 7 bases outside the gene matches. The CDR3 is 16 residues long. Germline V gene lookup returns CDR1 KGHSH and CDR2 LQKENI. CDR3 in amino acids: CASSPWAQGGNEKLFF. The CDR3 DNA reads TGTGCCAGCTCACCATGGGCACAGGGGGGAAATGAAAAACTGTTTTTT.

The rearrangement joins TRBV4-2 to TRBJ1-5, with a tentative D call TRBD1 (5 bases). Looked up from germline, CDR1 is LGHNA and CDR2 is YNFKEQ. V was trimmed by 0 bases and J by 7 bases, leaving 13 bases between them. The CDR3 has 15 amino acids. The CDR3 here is CASSQDYRGWQPQHF. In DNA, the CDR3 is TGTGCCAGCAGCCAAGATTACCGGGGGTGGCAGCCCCAGCATTTT.

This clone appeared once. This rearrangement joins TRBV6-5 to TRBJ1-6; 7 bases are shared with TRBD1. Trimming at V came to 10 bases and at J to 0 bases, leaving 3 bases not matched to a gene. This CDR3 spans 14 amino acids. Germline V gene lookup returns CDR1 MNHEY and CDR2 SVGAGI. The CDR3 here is CATRDSSYNSPLHF. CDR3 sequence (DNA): TGTGCCACCCGGGACAGCTCCTATAATTCACCCCTCCACTTT.

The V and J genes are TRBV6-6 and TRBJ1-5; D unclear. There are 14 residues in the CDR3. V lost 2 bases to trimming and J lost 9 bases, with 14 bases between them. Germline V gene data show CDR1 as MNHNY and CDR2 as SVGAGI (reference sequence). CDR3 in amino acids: CASSYQEDRTPQHF. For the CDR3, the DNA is TGTGCCAGCAGTTACCAGGAGGACCGTACGCCCCAGCATTTT.

The CDR3 loop is CASSLERQGAILAGGPESYNEQFF. Written as DNA, the CDR3 is TGCGCCAGCAGCTTGGAAAGACAGGGGGCAATACTAGCGGGAGGGCCAGAGTCCTACAATGAGCAGTTCTTC. V is TRBV5-1 and J is TRBJ2-1, with 13 bases that match TRBD2. This CDR3 region has 24 residues. The germline V gene encodes CDR1 SGHRS and CDR2 YFSETQ. Trimming cost V 0 bases and J 1 base; bases outside gene matches: 22.

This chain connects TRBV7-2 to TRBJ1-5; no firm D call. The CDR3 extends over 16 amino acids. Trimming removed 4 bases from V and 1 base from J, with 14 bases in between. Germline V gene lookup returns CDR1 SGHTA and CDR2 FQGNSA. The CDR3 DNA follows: TGTGCCAGCAGCTCCGGACTACCCGGGAGCAATCAGCCCCAGCATTTT. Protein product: CASSSGLPGSNQPQHF.

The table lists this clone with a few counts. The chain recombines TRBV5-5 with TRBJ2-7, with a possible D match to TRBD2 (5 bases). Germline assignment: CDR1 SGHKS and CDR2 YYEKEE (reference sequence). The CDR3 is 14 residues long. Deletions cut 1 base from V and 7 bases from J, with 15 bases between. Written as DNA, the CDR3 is TGTGCCAGCAGCTTGACAGTCCCACCGGGGGAGCAGTACTTC. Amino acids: CASSLTVPPGEQYF.

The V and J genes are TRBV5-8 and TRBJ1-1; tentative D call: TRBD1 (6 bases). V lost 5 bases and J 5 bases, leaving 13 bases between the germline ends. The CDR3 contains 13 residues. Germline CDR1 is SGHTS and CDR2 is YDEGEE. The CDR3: CASRARGGTEAFF. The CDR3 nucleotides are TGTGCCAGCAGGGCTAGGGGGGGGACTGAAGCTTTCTTT.

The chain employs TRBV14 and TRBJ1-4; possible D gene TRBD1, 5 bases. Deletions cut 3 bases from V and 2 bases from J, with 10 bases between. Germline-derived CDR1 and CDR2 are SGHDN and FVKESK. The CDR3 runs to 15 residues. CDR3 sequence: CASSHQGGTNEKLFF. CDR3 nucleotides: TGTGCCAGCAGCCATCAGGGAGGCACTAATGAAAAACTGTTTTTT.

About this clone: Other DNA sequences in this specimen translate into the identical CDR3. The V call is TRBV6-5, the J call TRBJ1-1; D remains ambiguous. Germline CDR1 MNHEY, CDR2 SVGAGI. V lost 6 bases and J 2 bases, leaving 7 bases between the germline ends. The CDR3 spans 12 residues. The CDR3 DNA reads TGTGCCAGCAGAACCAGTAACACTGAAGCTTTCTTT. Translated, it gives CASRTSNTEAFF.